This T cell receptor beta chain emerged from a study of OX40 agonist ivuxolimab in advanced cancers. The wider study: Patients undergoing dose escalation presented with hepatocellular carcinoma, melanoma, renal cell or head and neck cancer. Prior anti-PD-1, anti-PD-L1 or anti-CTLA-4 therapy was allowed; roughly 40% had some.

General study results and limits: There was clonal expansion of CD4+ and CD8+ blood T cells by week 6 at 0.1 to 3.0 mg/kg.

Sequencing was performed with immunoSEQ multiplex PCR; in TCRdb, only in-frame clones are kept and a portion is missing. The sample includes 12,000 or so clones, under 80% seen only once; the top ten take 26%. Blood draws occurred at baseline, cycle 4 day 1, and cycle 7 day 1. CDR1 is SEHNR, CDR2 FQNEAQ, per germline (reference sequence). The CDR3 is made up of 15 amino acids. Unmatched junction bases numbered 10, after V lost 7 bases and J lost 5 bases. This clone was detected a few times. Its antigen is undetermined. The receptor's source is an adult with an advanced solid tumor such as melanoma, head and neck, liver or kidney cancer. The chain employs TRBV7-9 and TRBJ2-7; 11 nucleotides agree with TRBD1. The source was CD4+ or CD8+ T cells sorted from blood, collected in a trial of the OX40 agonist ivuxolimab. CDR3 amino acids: CASTPTGTGGDEQYF. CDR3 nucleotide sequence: TGTGCCAGCACCCCCACCGGGACAGGGGGGGACGAGCAGTACTTC. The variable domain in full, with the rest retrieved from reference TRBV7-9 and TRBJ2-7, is DTGVSQNPRHKITKRGQNVTFRCDPISEHNRLYWYRQTLGQGPEFLTYFQNEAQLEKSRLLSDRFSAERPKGSFSTLEIQRTEQGDSAMYLCASTPTGTGGDEQYFGPGTRLTVT.